The 19 T cell receptor beta chains reported below all come from one sample, sequenced in a study of CD8+ T cells in alopecia areata. cDNA serving as the sequencing template came from extracted, reverse transcribed RNA. Sequenced by immunoSEQ multiplex PCR; TCRdb stores in-frame clones only, minus some. The repertoire holds about 250,000 clones, with under 70% as singletons. Sequenced here: CD4+ T cells sorted from blood, sampled at week 0. These receptor sequences come from a human donor with alopecia areata.

The rearrangement links TRBV30 to TRBJ1-2; TRBD1 matches 8 bases. This CDR3 is 13 amino acids long. The V gene's germline CDR1 is GTSNPN and CDR2 SVGIG (reference sequence). J gave up 3 bases and V 8 bases, and 8 bases lay outside the gene matches. CDR3: CAGNRGIDYGYTF. CDR3 nucleotide sequence: TGTGCCGGAAACAGGGGGATCGACTATGGCTACACCTTC.

This chain uses TRBV19 with TRBJ2-5; D gene uncertain. Germline V lookup: CDR1 LNHDA, CDR2 SQIVND (reference sequence). The CDR3 is 13 residues long. Trimming removed 5 bases from V and 1 base from J, with 8 bases in between. CDR3 in DNA: TGTGCCAGTAGTCTGCGTTTCCAAGAGACCCAGTACTTC. Translating it yields CASSLRFQETQYF.

This clone was counted a single time. The rearrangement links TRBV25-1 to TRBJ2-6; D remains ambiguous. Germline CDR1 reads MGHDK; CDR2 reads SYGVNS. The length of the CDR3 is 16 residues. The germline V and J ends were trimmed by 6 bases and 4 bases, with 16 bases remaining between them. The CDR3 coding sequence is TGTGCCAGCAGCCCGCCCGGGCCGGCCGGGGCCAACGTCCTGACTTTC. Amino acids: CASSPPGPAGANVLTF.

V usage is TRBV4-2 and J usage is TRBJ1-1, with 10 bases fitting TRBD1. The junction had 11 bases not matched to a gene; V was cut back by 4 bases and J by 6 bases. Germline V lookup: CDR1 LGHNA, CDR2 YNFKEQ. The CDR3 consists of 16 residues. This chain's CDR3 is CASSPGVRDRGSEAFF. CDR3 DNA: TGTGCCAGCAGCCCCGGCGTGCGGGACAGGGGCTCTGAAGCTTTCTTT.

The CDR3 DNA sequence: TGCGCCAGCAAACAACTCGGTCTCGGCTATGGCTACACCTTC. Protein product: CASKQLGLGYGYTF. J is TRBJ1-2 and V is TRBV5-1, with D uncertain. Between the trimmed V and J ends, which lost 6 bases and 4 bases, there was a span of 16 bases. There are 14 residues in the CDR3. Germline V CDR1 and CDR2: SGHRS, YFSETQ.

The chain is built from TRBV19 and TRBJ2-5; D ambiguous. Germline-derived CDR1 and CDR2 are LNHDA and SQIVND (reference sequence). The CDR3 is 13 amino acids. V gave up 5 bases and J gave up 2 bases, with 9 bases separating them. CDR3 sequence reads: CASSRNTQETQYF. The CDR3 nucleotides read TGTGCCAGTAGTCGGAACACACAAGAGACCCAGTACTTC.

This clone has only a few counts. The chain carries TRBV18 and TRBJ1-1; unclear D gene. This CDR3 comprises 12 residues. CDR1 and CDR2 from the germline V gene are KGHSH and LQKENI. V was shortened by 2 bases and J by 1 base, with 2 bases between the two germline ends. The CDR3: CASSPGNTEAFF. In DNA form, the CDR3 reads TGTGCCAGCTCACCAGGGAACACTGAAGCTTTCTTT.

The chain joins TRBV10-3 to TRBJ2-7; TRBD1 matches at 9 bases. Germline loops: CDR1 ENHRY, CDR2 SYGVKD. Germline trimming cut 3 bases from V and 7 bases from J; bases unmatched to any gene: 10. This CDR3 comprises 15 residues. This CDR3 is CAISDPGTGLEEQYF. CDR3 DNA sequence: TGTGCCATCAGTGACCCGGGGACAGGGTTGGAAGAGCAGTACTTC.

This chain connects TRBV5-4 to TRBJ2-3, with D unclear. CDR3 size: 13 residues. Germline CDR1 reads SGHNT; CDR2 reads YYREEE (reference sequence). Trimming removed 4 bases at V and 2 bases at J, with 8 bases between. CDR3 DNA sequence: TGTGCCAGCAGCCAACCAACCACAGATACGCAGTATTTT. Residues: CASSQPTTDTQYF. The full variable domain, in which reference TRBV5-4 and TRBJ2-3 provide the parts outside the CDR3, is ETGVTQSPTHLIKTRGQQVTLRCSSQSGHNTVSWYQQALGQGPQFIFQYYREEENGRGNFPPRFSGLQFPNYSSELNVNALELDDSALYLCASSQPTTDTQYFGPGTRLTVL.

The rearrangement uses TRBV18 and TRBJ2-5; D perhaps matches TRBD2 (5 bases). Trimming took 5 bases from V and 5 from J, leaving 9 bases between them. Germline V CDR1 and CDR2: KGHSH, LQKENI. The CDR3 contains 12 residues. As DNA, the CDR3 is TGTGCCAGCTCATCCCCGGGGGAGACCCAGTACTTC. Translating gives CASSSPGETQYF.

The chain recombines TRBV29-1 with TRBJ2-7, with 7 bases matching TRBD2. The J segment lost 5 bases and the V segment lost 7 bases, leaving 5 bases of the junction unmatched. Germline V CDR1 and CDR2: SQVTM, ANQGSEA. There are 11 residues in the CDR3. For the CDR3, the DNA is TGCAGCGCGACTAGCCAGGACGAGCAGTACTTC. It specifies CSATSQDEQYF.

The CDR3 here is CAWGVGGANVLTF. The CDR3, as DNA: TGTGCCTGGGGGGTTGGCGGGGCCAACGTCCTGACTTTC. The chain uses TRBV30 and TRBJ2-6; D is uncertain. CDR1 and CDR2 (germline): GTSNPN, SVGIG (reference sequence). The CDR3 is made up of 13 amino acids. Trimming left V 5 bases short and J 4 bases short, with 9 bases between.

The chain couples TRBV30 to TRBJ1-1; 7 positions agree with TRBD1. Germline V lookup: CDR1 GTSNPN, CDR2 SVGIG (reference sequence). The CDR3 loop spans 11 amino acids. After removal of 3 bases from V and 8 bases from J, the junction contained 3 bases not matched to a gene. The CDR3 coding sequence is TGTGCCTGGAGCGACAGGGTAGAAGCTTTCTTT. Its translation is CAWSDRVEAFF.

A remark on this clone: Other nucleotide sequences from this sample produce the same CDR3. The chain recombines TRBV29-1 with TRBJ1-2, with TRBD1 matching 7 bases. Germline assignment: CDR1 SQVTM and CDR2 ANQGSEA. CDR3 length: 12 amino acids. V lost 2 bases to trimming and J lost 6 bases; unmatched junction nucleotides: 3. The CDR3, as DNA: TGCAGCGTTGAAAGACAGGGTGATGGCTACACCTTC. Protein sequence: CSVERQGDGYTF. Full variable domain (missing parts from reference TRBV29-1 and TRBJ1-2): SAVISQKPSRDICQRGTSLTIQCQVDSQVTMMFWYRQQPGQSLTLIATANQGSEATYESGFVIDKFPISRPNLTFSTLTVSNMSPEDSSIYLCSVERQGDGYTFGSGTRLTVV.

This clone was picked up a small number of times. The sample has other DNA sequences that encode this CDR3 too. The rearrangement links TRBV29-1 to TRBJ2-7; possibly TRBD1 for D (5 bases). Germline assignment: CDR1 SQVTM and CDR2 ANQGSEA. Trimming took off 6 bases at V and 2 bases at J, with 8 bases between the two ends. The CDR3 runs to 11 residues. The CDR3 DNA sequence: TGCAGCGTCCGACAGACCTACGAGCAGTACTTC. It specifies CSVRQTYEQYF.

This chain uses TRBV30 with TRBJ2-7, with 9 bases aligning to TRBD1. This CDR3 is 14 amino acids long. V lost 8 bases, J lost 3 bases, and 11 bases stayed unmatched. Per the germline V gene, CDR1 is GTSNPN and CDR2 is SVGIG (reference sequence). The CDR3 here is CAPAEGTGCYEQYF. The DNA for the CDR3 is TGTGCCCCGGCCGAAGGGACAGGGTGCTACGAGCAGTACTTC. The full variable domain, completed using reference TRBV30 and TRBJ2-7, is SQTIHQWPATLVQPVGSPLSLECTVEGTSNPNLYWYRQAAGRGLQLLFYSVGIGQISSEVPQNLSASRPQDRQFILSSKKLLLSDSGFYLCAPAEGTGCYEQYFGPGTRLTVT.

This chain joins TRBV2 and TRBJ1-2; no clear D gene. V was pared by 7 bases and J by 4 bases, with 13 bases between. Germline values: CDR1 SNHLY, CDR2 FYNNEI. The CDR3 loop spans 13 amino acids. Here the CDR3 DNA reads TGTGCCAGCACCCTTCTCAGTACCTATGGCTACACCTTC. It specifies CASTLLSTYGYTF.

In its sample, this clone was seen a few times. The rearrangement joins TRBV9 to TRBJ2-7; 10 bases are shared with TRBD1. J gave up 6 bases and V 4 bases, and 10 bases lay outside the gene matches. The CDR3 runs to 15 residues. The germline V gene has CDR1 SGDLS and CDR2 YYNGEE. CDR3 coding DNA: TGTGCCAGCAGCCCGCAGGACAGGGGGTTGATCGAGCAGTACTTC. Translating gives CASSPQDRGLIEQYF. The whole variable domain, filled in from reference TRBV9 and TRBJ2-7, reads DSGVTQTPKHLITATGQRVTLRCSPRSGDLSVYWYQQSLDQGLQFLIQYYNGEERAKGNILERFSAQQFPDLHSELNLSSLELGDSALYFCASSPQDRGLIEQYFGPGTRLTVT.

As to this clone: Within the sample, other DNA sequences also encode this same CDR3. This chain uses TRBV5-1 with TRBJ1-1; D ambiguous. Germline assignment: CDR1 SGHRS and CDR2 YFSETQ. V was cut by 0 bases and J by 3 bases, with 9 bases left in between. The CDR3 is 14 residues long. DNA for the CDR3: TGCGCCAGCAGCTTGGATCCAGCCTACACTGAAGCTTTCTTT. The encoded protein is CASSLDPAYTEAFF.